These T cell receptor beta chains were read from a single sample in a study of spatial heterogeneity in lung cancer. One entry per CDR3 protein, called by TCRdb with MiXCR from the 5' RACE reads. The sample consists of about 3,200 distinct CDR3 sequences, approximately 15% of them appearing once. The material sequenced was PBMCs, taken at surgery. Source of these receptors: a female donor with early-stage non-small cell lung cancer. Both conserved end residues are part of each CDR3. D genes are given only for firm matches. Only part of the rows carry a size: once, few, many, or a class if the clone is expanded.

v_gene: TRBV6-5
d_gene: TRBD2
abundance: many
j_gene: TRBJ2-7
CDR3aa: CASMGLASREQYF
CDR3nt: TGTGCCAGCATGGGACTAGCAAGCCGCGAGCAGTACTTC

v_gene: TRBV7-2
d_gene: -
abundance: -
j_gene: TRBJ1-2
CDR3aa: CASSPDGVRTTYGYTF
CDR3nt: TGTGCCAGCAGCCCCGACGGTGTGAGGACTACCTATGGCTACACCTTC

v_gene: TRBV6-6
d_gene: TRBD1
abundance: few
j_gene: TRBJ2-5
CDR3aa: CASSQTGTGGKETQYF
CDR3nt: TGTGCCAGCAGCCAAACCGGGACAGGGGGAAAAGAGACCCAGTACTTC

v_gene: TRBV10-2
d_gene: TRBD2
abundance: medium-sized
j_gene: TRBJ2-3
CDR3aa: CASRGMGLAGSTDTQYF
CDR3nt: TGCGCCAGCAGGGGGATGGGACTAGCGGGGAGCACAGATACGCAGTATTTT

v_gene: TRBV12-3/TRBV12-4
d_gene: TRBD1
abundance: many
j_gene: TRBJ1-1
CDR3aa: CASRGDRDRTEAFF
CDR3nt: TGTGCCAGCAGGGGCGACAGGGATCGCACTGAAGCTTTCTTT

v_gene: TRBV27
d_gene: TRBD2
abundance: many
j_gene: TRBJ2-7
CDR3aa: CASSPSGRIDEQYF
CDR3nt: TGTGCCAGCTCCCCGAGCGGGAGGATCGACGAGCAGTACTTC

v_gene: TRBV4-3
d_gene: -
abundance: -
j_gene: TRBJ1-1
CDR3aa: CASSQEAETEAFF
CDR3nt: TGCGCCAGCAGCCAAGAGGCCGAGACTGAAGCTTTCTTT

v_gene: TRBV5-1
d_gene: -
abundance: many
j_gene: TRBJ1-2
CDR3aa: CASSFGGAYGYTF
CDR3nt: TGCGCCAGCAGCTTTGGAGGGGCCTATGGCTACACCTTC

v_gene: TRBV2
d_gene: TRBD2
abundance: many
j_gene: TRBJ2-2
CDR3aa: CASSRSSGSIAGELFF
CDR3nt: TGTGCCAGCAGTCGGTCTAGCGGGAGTATTGCCGGGGAGCTGTTTTTT

v_gene: TRBV18
d_gene: -
abundance: few
j_gene: TRBJ2-1
CDR3aa: CASSPDGAYNEQFF
CDR3nt: TGTGCCAGCTCACCAGACGGCGCCTACAATGAGCAGTTCTTC

v_gene: TRBV28
d_gene: TRBD2
abundance: once
j_gene: TRBJ2-7
CDR3aa: CASTPSGPSYEQYF
CDR3nt: TGTGCCAGCACCCCTAGCGGTCCCTCCTACGAGCAGTACTTC

v_gene: TRBV7-6
d_gene: -
abundance: -
j_gene: TRBJ2-5
CDR3aa: CASSVSRGSWETQYF
CDR3nt: TGTGCCAGCAGCGTGAGCAGGGGTAGTTGGGAGACCCAGTACTTC

v_gene: TRBV11-2
d_gene: -
abundance: -
j_gene: TRBJ1-1
CDR3aa: CASSLRDFAEAFF
CDR3nt: TGTGCCAGCAGCTTAAGAGATTTTGCTGAAGCTTTCTTT

v_gene: TRBV5-1
d_gene: TRBD1
abundance: few
j_gene: TRBJ2-7
CDR3aa: CASSSSGTGVNEQYF
CDR3nt: TGCGCCAGCAGCTCCTCCGGGACAGGGGTGAACGAGCAGTACTTC

v_gene: TRBV3-1
d_gene: -
abundance: many
j_gene: TRBJ2-5
CDR3aa: CASSQLTLGAQYF
CDR3nt: TGTGCCAGCAGCCAACTCACTCTAGGGGCCCAGTACTTC

v_gene: TRBV9
d_gene: TRBD2
abundance: -
j_gene: TRBJ2-3
CDR3aa: CASSVGGLAVNTQYF
CDR3nt: TGTGCCAGCAGCGTAGGTGGTCTAGCGGTTAATACGCAGTATTTT

v_gene: TRBV29-1
d_gene: -
abundance: many
j_gene: TRBJ2-1
CDR3aa: CSVEGGDYNEQFF
CDR3nt: TGCAGCGTTGAAGGGGGCGACTACAATGAGCAGTTCTTC

v_gene: TRBV28
d_gene: -
abundance: -
j_gene: TRBJ1-5
CDR3aa: CASSLYSGVSQPQHF
CDR3nt: TGTGCCAGCAGTTTATACTCAGGGGTTAGTCAGCCCCAGCATTTT

v_gene: TRBV6-5
d_gene: -
abundance: many
j_gene: TRBJ1-2
CDR3aa: CASREGFYGYTF
CDR3nt: TGTGCCAGCAGAGAAGGGTTCTATGGCTACACCTTC

v_gene: TRBV11-2
d_gene: -
abundance: -
j_gene: TRBJ2-1
CDR3aa: CASSPQKGSAYNEQFF
CDR3nt: TGTGCCAGCAGCCCCCAAAAAGGAAGCGCCTACAATGAGCAGTTCTTC

v_gene: TRBV19
d_gene: TRBD1
abundance: medium-sized
j_gene: TRBJ2-1
CDR3aa: CASSRWTGESNEQFF
CDR3nt: TGTGCCAGTAGTCGCTGGACAGGGGAGAGTAATGAGCAGTTCTTC

v_gene: TRBV5-4
d_gene: -
abundance: -
j_gene: TRBJ1-2
CDR3aa: CASSLSGQGRGVYTF
CDR3nt: TGTGCCAGCAGCTTGTCGGGACAAGGACGAGGTGTCTACACCTTC

v_gene: TRBV28
d_gene: -
abundance: many
j_gene: TRBJ1-1
CDR3aa: CASSFSLRGDTEAFF
CDR3nt: TGTGCCAGCAGTTTCTCCCTGAGGGGCGACACTGAAGCTTTCTTT

v_gene: TRBV7-2
d_gene: TRBD1
abundance: many
j_gene: TRBJ1-1
CDR3aa: CASSFRTGGNTEAFF
CDR3nt: TGTGCCAGCAGCTTCAGGACAGGTGGGAACACTGAAGCTTTCTTT

v_gene: TRBV11-2
d_gene: -
abundance: many
j_gene: TRBJ2-7
CDR3aa: CASSLGRNEQYF
CDR3nt: TGTGCCAGCAGCTTAGGGAGAAACGAGCAGTACTTC

v_gene: TRBV7-2
d_gene: -
abundance: -
j_gene: TRBJ2-6
CDR3aa: CASSLVLAGANVLTF
CDR3nt: TGTGCCAGCAGCTTAGTCCTGGCTGGGGCCAACGTCCTGACTTTC

v_gene: TRBV5-1
d_gene: -
abundance: many
j_gene: TRBJ1-1
CDR3aa: CASSRVEGGTEAFF
CDR3nt: TGCGCCAGCAGCCGCGTCGAAGGTGGAACTGAAGCTTTCTTT

v_gene: TRBV24-1
d_gene: -
abundance: many
j_gene: TRBJ2-7
CDR3aa: CATDSGTATGFLYEQYF
CDR3nt: TGTGCCACCGATAGTGGAACGGCGACGGGCTTTTTGTACGAGCAGTACTTC

v_gene: TRBV11-2
d_gene: -
abundance: many
j_gene: TRBJ2-2
CDR3aa: CASSLYTGELFF
CDR3nt: TGTGCCAGCAGCCTATACACCGGGGAGCTGTTTTTT

v_gene: TRBV20-1
d_gene: TRBD2
abundance: -
j_gene: TRBJ2-3
CDR3aa: CSASPGTSADTQYF
CDR3nt: TGCAGTGCTAGTCCCGGGACTAGCGCAGATACGCAGTATTTT

v_gene: TRBV29-1
d_gene: TRBD2
abundance: many
j_gene: TRBJ2-1
CDR3aa: CSVEGTSGLDPNEQFF
CDR3nt: TGCAGCGTTGAAGGGACTAGCGGGCTAGATCCCAATGAGCAGTTCTTC

v_gene: TRBV19
d_gene: -
abundance: few
j_gene: TRBJ2-7
CDR3aa: CASSIFGEQYF
CDR3nt: TGTGCCAGTAGTATATTTGGCGAGCAGTACTTC

v_gene: TRBV20-1
d_gene: -
abundance: -
j_gene: TRBJ2-7
CDR3aa: CSAPAYEQYF
CDR3nt: TGCAGTGCGCCCGCCTACGAGCAGTACTTC

v_gene: TRBV6-5
d_gene: -
abundance: many
j_gene: TRBJ2-4
CDR3aa: CASRLHGGRENIQYF
CDR3nt: TGTGCCAGCAGGCTCCATGGTGGTCGGGAAAACATTCAGTACTTC

v_gene: TRBV5-5
d_gene: TRBD2
abundance: few
j_gene: TRBJ2-2
CDR3aa: CASSRASGIGGELFF
CDR3nt: TGTGCCAGCAGCCGGGCTAGCGGGATTGGCGGGGAGCTGTTTTTT

v_gene: TRBV7-9
d_gene: -
abundance: -
j_gene: TRBJ2-7
CDR3aa: CASSGLQGPEQYF
CDR3nt: TGTGCCAGCAGCGGATTACAGGGACCCGAGCAGTACTTC

v_gene: TRBV10-3
d_gene: TRBD2
abundance: many
j_gene: TRBJ2-1
CDR3aa: CAIKPGLAGAYNEQFF
CDR3nt: TGTGCCATTAAACCGGGACTAGCGGGAGCCTACAATGAGCAGTTCTTC

v_gene: TRBV3-1
d_gene: TRBD2
abundance: -
j_gene: TRBJ2-1
CDR3aa: CASSLIAGNEQFF
CDR3nt: TGTGCCAGCAGCCTCATAGCGGGAAATGAGCAGTTCTTC

v_gene: TRBV20-1
d_gene: TRBD1
abundance: few
j_gene: TRBJ2-1
CDR3aa: CSAGTGVRYEQFF
CDR3nt: TGCAGTGCCGGGACAGGAGTTCGGTATGAGCAGTTCTTC

v_gene: TRBV30
d_gene: TRBD1
abundance: many
j_gene: TRBJ2-1
CDR3aa: CAWSRTGVWGHEQFF
CDR3nt: TGTGCCTGGAGTCGCACAGGGGTATGGGGTCATGAGCAGTTCTTC

v_gene: TRBV20-1
d_gene: TRBD1
abundance: many
j_gene: TRBJ2-7
CDR3aa: CSARRGTGTYEQYF
CDR3nt: TGCAGTGCTAGGAGAGGGACAGGGACCTACGAGCAGTACTTC

v_gene: TRBV2
d_gene: -
abundance: many
j_gene: TRBJ2-2
CDR3aa: CASSAGMNTGELFF
CDR3nt: TGTGCCAGCAGTGCGGGGATGAACACCGGGGAGCTGTTTTTT

v_gene: TRBV12-3/TRBV12-4
d_gene: TRBD2
abundance: many
j_gene: TRBJ2-3
CDR3aa: CASSPLAAGGDTQYF
CDR3nt: TGTGCCAGCAGTCCACTAGCGGCGGGCGGAGATACGCAGTATTTT

v_gene: TRBV3-1
d_gene: -
abundance: many
j_gene: TRBJ1-2
CDR3aa: CASSQNNRERGGYTF
CDR3nt: TGTGCCAGCAGCCAAAACAACAGGGAGCGCGGTGGCTACACCTTC

v_gene: TRBV20-1
d_gene: -
abundance: many
j_gene: TRBJ1-2
CDR3aa: CSARVSGVGYTF
CDR3nt: TGCAGTGCTAGAGTATCAGGGGTTGGCTACACCTTC

v_gene: TRBV27
d_gene: -
abundance: -
j_gene: TRBJ2-1
CDR3aa: CASRGQNRNNEQFF
CDR3nt: TGTGCCAGCAGAGGACAGAACCGTAACAATGAGCAGTTCTTC

v_gene: TRBV7-8
d_gene: -
abundance: many
j_gene: TRBJ2-2
CDR3aa: CASSFGAAGELFF
CDR3nt: TGTGCCAGCAGCTTCGGGGCGGCCGGGGAGCTGTTTTTT

v_gene: TRBV30
d_gene: -
abundance: many
j_gene: TRBJ1-6
CDR3aa: CAWRDDPHF
CDR3nt: TGTGCCTGGAGGGACGACCCCCACTTT

v_gene: TRBV6-5
d_gene: TRBD1
abundance: -
j_gene: TRBJ1-2
CDR3aa: CASGFGQGPNGYTF
CDR3nt: TGTGCCAGCGGATTCGGACAGGGACCGAATGGCTACACCTTC

v_gene: TRBV7-6
d_gene: -
abundance: many
j_gene: TRBJ2-1
CDR3aa: CASSFLPHEQFF
CDR3nt: TGTGCCAGCAGCTTCTTGCCTCATGAGCAGTTCTTC

v_gene: TRBV29-1
d_gene: -
abundance: -
j_gene: TRBJ2-1
CDR3aa: CSVIGSGDEQFF
CDR3nt: TGCAGCGTCATCGGGTCGGGCGATGAGCAGTTCTTC

v_gene: TRBV19
d_gene: TRBD2
abundance: many
j_gene: TRBJ2-1
CDR3aa: CASKAGDVLGEQFF
CDR3nt: TGTGCCAGTAAAGCGGGAGATGTTCTGGGTGAGCAGTTCTTC

v_gene: TRBV27
d_gene: TRBD1
abundance: many
j_gene: TRBJ1-5
CDR3aa: CASSLTGVVGQPQHF
CDR3nt: TGTGCCAGCAGTCTGACAGGGGTGGTGGGACAGCCCCAGCATTTT